The subject of this entry is one T cell receptor beta chain. Its antigen is not identified. A universal primer site arose from template switching, and cDNA bore unique molecular identifiers. One entry per CDR3 protein, called by TCRdb with MiXCR from the 5' RACE reads. The data contain 450,000 or so distinct CDR3 sequences, around 24% of them singletons. The V end lost 2 bases, the J end lost 4 bases, and 17 bases lay between the germline ends. Germline V gene data show CDR1 as MNHEY and CDR2 as SMNVEV (reference sequence). CDR3 length equals 16 residues. The data were taken from a study of identical twins. Regarding the study as a whole: Modeled out-of-frame TCR alpha sharing in monozygotic twins fell below observed levels.

A further study also used this sample, focusing on T cells expressing NK-cell markers.

The rearrangement joins TRBV27 to TRBJ1-1, with a weak D call TRBD1 (6 bases). This TCR was sampled from a woman between 18 and 29 years old in good health. What was sequenced was CD4+ T cells sorted from blood. The CDR3 loop reads CASSLTGRVSATEAFF. The CDR3 DNA is TGTGCCAGCAGTTTAACAGGGAGGGTCTCAGCCACTGAAGCTTTCTTT.